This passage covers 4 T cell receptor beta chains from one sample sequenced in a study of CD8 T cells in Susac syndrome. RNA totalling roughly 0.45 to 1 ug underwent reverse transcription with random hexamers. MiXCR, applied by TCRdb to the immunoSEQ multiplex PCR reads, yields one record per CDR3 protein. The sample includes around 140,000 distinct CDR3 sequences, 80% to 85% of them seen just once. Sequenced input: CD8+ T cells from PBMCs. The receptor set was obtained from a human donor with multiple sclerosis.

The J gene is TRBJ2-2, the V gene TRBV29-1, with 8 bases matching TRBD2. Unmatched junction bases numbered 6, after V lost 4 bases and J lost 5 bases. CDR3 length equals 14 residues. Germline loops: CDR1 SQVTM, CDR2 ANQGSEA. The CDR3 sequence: CSVVTGGPTGELFF. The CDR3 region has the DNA TGCAGCGTTGTTACGGGAGGGCCAACCGGGGAGCTGTTTTTT.

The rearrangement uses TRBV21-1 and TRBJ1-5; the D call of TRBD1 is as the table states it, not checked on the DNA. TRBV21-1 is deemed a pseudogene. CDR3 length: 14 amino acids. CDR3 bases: TGTGCCAGCAGCAATGGACAGCTCAATCAGCCCCAGCATTTT. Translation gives CASSNGQLNQPQHF.

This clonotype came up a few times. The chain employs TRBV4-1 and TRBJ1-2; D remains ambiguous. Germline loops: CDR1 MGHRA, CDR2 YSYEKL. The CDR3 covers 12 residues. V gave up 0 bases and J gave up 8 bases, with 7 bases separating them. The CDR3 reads CASSQDRRGYTF. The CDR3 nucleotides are TGCGCCAGCAGCCAAGATCGGCGGGGCTACACCTTC.

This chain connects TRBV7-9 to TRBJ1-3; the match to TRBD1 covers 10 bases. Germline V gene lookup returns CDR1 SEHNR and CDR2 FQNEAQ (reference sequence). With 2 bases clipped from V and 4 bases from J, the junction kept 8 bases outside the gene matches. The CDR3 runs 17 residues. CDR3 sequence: CASSLPLKTGGGNTIYF. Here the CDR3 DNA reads TGTGCCAGCAGCTTACCCCTAAAGACAGGGGGCGGAAACACCATATATTTT.